The present T cell receptor beta chain was sequenced within a study of shared clonotypes between healthy human individuals. Regarding the study as a whole: The rarefaction results pointed to incomplete sorted-subset sequencing despite large depth.

The donor population consisted of healthy HIV-negative adults with no recent acute infections or vaccinations. Germline V gene lookup returns CDR1 WNHNN and CDR2 SYGVQD (reference sequence). V lost 6 bases, J lost 5 bases, and 9 bases stayed unmatched. The CDR3 runs to 14 residues. How the authors handled the data: As immunoSEQ supplied junction-only sequences (without quality scores), filtering differed. TCRdb keeps only in-frame clones here, not all; method: immunoSEQ multiplex PCR. Clone size and V and J calls were adopted from that table, with D and trimming inferred from the DNA. Among 2 million to 2.5 million clones, about 92% were seen once, and the ten largest hold approximately 0.4%. On this clone itself: What it binds is not known.

Sequencing input: naive CD4+ T cells from PBMCs. Subset defined: CD45RA+ positively selected. This TCR came from a young man in good health. Some clones in this sample may be carry-over from other donors' samples. The V call is TRBV10-1, the J call TRBJ2-7; 8 bases match TRBD2. The CDR3 DNA follows: TGCGCCAGCAGCCGGACTAGCCGTGGCGACGAGCAGTACTTC. It is translated as CASSRTSRGDEQYF.